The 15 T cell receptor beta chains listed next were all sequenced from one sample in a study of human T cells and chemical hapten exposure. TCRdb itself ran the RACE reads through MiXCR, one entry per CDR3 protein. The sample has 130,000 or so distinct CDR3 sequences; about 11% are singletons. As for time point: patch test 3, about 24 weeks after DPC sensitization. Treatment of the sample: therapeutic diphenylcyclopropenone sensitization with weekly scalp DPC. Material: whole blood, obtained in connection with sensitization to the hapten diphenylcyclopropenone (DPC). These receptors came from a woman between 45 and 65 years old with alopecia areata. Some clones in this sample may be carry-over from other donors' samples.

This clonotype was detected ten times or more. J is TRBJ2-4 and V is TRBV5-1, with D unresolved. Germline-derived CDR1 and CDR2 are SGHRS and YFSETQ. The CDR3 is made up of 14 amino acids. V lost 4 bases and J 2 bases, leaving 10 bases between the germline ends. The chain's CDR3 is CASSPVSTKNIQYF. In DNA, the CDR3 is TGCGCCAGCAGCCCCGTCTCTACCAAAAACATTCAGTACTTC.

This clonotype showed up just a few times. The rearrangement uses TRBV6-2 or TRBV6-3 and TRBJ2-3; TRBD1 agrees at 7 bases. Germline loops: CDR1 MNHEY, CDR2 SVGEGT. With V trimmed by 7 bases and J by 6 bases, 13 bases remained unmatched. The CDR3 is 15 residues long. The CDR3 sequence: CASTLTGAKIDTQYF. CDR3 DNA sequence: TGTGCCAGCACCTTAACAGGGGCTAAGATCGATACGCAGTATTTT.

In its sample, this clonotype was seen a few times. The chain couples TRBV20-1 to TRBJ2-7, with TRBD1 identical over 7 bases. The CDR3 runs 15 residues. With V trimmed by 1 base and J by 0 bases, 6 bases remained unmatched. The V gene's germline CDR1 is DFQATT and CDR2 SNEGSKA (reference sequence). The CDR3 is CSARVTGKLSYEQYF. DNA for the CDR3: TGCAGTGCTAGAGTGACAGGGAAGCTCTCCTACGAGCAGTACTTC.

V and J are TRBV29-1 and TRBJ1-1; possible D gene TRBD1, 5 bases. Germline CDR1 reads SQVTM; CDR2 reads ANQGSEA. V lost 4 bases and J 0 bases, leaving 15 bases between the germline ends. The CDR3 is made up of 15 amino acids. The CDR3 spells CSVVSGGVMNTEAFF. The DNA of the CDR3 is TGCAGCGTTGTATCCGGGGGTGTAATGAACACTGAAGCTTTCTTT.

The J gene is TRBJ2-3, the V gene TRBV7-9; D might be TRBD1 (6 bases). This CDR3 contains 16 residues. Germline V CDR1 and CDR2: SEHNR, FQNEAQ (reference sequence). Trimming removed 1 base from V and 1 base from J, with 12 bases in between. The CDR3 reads CASSLVGARGTDTQYF. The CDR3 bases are TGTGCCAGCAGCTTAGTGGGGGCTCGAGGCACAGATACGCAGTATTTT. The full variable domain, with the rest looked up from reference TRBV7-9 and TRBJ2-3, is DTGVSQNPRHKITKRGQNVTFRCDPISEHNRLYWYRQTLGQGPEFLTYFQNEAQLEKSRLLSDRFSAERPKGSFSTLEIQRTEQGDSAMYLCASSLVGARGTDTQYFGPGTRLTVL.

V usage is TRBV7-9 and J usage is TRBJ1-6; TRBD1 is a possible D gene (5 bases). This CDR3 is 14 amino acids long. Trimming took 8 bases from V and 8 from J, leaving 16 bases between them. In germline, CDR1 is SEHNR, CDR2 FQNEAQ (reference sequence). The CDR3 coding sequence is TGTGCCAGCTTGGGGCAGGCTAATCATTCACCCCTCCACTTT. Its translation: CASLGQANHSPLHF.

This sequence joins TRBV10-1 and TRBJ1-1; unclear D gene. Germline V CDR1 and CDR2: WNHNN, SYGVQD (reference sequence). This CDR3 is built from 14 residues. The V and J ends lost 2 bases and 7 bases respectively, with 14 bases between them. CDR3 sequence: CASSEARRTGEAFF. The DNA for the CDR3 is TGCGCCAGCAGTGAGGCCAGGAGGACGGGTGAAGCTTTCTTT.

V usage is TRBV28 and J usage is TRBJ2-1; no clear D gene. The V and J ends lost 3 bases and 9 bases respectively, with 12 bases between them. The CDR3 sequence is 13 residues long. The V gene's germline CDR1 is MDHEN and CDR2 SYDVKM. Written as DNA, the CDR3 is TGTGCCAGCAGTTTCTCCCCCCTTGGTGAGCAGTTCTTC. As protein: CASSFSPLGEQFF.

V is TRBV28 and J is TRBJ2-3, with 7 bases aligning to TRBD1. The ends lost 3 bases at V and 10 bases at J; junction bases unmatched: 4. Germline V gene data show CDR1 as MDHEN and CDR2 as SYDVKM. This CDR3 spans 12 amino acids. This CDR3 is CASSLRGGPQYF. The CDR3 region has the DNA TGTGCCAGCAGTTTGAGAGGGGGCCCGCAGTATTTT.

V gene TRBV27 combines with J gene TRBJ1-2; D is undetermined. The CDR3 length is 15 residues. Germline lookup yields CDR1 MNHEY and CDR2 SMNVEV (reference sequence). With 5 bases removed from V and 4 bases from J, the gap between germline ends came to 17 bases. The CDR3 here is CASSPPGRLVYGYTF. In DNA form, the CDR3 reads TGTGCCAGCAGTCCCCCTGGGAGACTTGTCTATGGCTACACCTTC.

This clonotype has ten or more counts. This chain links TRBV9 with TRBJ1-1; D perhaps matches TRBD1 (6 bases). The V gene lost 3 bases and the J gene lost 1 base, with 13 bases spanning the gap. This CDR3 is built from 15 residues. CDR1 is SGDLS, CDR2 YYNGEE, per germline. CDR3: CASSGGGGPNTEAFF. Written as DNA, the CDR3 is TGTGCCAGCAGCGGAGGGGGGGGGCCGAACACTGAAGCTTTCTTT.

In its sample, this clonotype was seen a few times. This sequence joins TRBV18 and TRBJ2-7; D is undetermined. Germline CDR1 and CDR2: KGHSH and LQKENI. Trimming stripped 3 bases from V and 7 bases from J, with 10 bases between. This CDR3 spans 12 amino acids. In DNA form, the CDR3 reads TGTGCCAGCTCACCCGCGGCCTTGGAGCAGTACTTC. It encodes CASSPAALEQYF.

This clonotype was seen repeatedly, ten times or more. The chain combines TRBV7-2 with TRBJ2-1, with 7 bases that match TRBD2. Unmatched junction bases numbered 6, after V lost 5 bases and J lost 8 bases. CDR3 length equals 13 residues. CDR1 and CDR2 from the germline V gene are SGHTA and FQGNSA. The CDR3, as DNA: TGTGCCAGCAGCCCGCGGGGGATGGATGAGCAGTTCTTC. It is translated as CASSPRGMDEQFF.

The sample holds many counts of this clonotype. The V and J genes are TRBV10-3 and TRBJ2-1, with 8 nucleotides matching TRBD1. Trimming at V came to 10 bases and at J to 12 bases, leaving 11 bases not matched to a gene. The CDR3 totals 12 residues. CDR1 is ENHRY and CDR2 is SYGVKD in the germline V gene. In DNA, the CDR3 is TGTGCCACCGGACAGGGCGTAGAGGGGCAGTTCTTC. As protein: CATGQGVEGQFF.

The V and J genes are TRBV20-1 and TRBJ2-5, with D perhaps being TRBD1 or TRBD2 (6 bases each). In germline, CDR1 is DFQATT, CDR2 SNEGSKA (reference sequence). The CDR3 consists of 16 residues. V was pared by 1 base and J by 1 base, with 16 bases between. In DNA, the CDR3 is TGCAGTGCTAGAGCAAAATCGGGGGCAGTCCAAGAGACCCAGTACTTC. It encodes CSARAKSGAVQETQYF.